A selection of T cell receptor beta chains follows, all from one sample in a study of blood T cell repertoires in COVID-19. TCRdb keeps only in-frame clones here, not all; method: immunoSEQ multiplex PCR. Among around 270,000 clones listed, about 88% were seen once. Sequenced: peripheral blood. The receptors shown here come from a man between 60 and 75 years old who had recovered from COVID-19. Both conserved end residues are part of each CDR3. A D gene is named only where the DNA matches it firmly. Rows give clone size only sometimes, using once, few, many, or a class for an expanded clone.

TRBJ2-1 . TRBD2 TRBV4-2 TGTGCCAGCAGCCAAGAGAGCGGGGGTTTCAATGAGCAGTTCTTC CASSQESGGFNEQFF
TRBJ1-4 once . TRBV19 TGTGCCAGTAGTATCCAGGGAGGAACTAATGAAAAACTGTTTTTT CASSIQGGTNEKLFF
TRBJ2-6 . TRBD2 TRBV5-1 TGCGCCAGCAGCTTGGGACTAGCGGGGGGAAGCTCTGGGGCCAACGTCCTGACTTTC CASSLGLAGGSSGANVLTF
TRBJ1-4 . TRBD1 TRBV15 TGTGCCACCAGCTCCCAGGGGGCCCGAGTGTTTTTT CATSSQGARVFF
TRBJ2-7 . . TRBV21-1 TGTGCCAGTATTTTTTCGGGGTCAGGATACTACGAGCAGTACTTC CASIFSGSGYYEQYF
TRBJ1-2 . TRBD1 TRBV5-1 TGCGCCAGCAGCGACAGGGGGCGAGACTATGGCTACACCTTC CASSDRGRDYGYTF
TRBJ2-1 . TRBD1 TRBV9 TGTGCCAGCAGCGGATTACAGGGGGTCCGCTACAATGAGCAGTTCTTC CASSGLQGVRYNEQFF
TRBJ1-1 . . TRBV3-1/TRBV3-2 TGTGCCAGCAGCCAAGATTATCAGGCCCAAGGAGCTTTCTTT CASSQDYQAQGAFF
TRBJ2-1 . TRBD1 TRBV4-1 TGCGCCAGCAGCCCGGGACAGGTCTACAATGAGCAGTTCTTC CASSPGQVYNEQFF
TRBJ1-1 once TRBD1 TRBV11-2 TGTGCCAGCAGCTTCCCTACAGGGGGCGCTGAAGCTTTCTTT CASSFPTGGAEAFF
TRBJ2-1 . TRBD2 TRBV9 TGTGCCAGCAGCCAGTGGACTAGCGGGTTTTACAATGAGCAGTTCTTC CASSQWTSGFYNEQFF
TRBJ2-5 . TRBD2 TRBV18 TGTGCCAGCTCACTGAACCCGGGACTAGCGGGGTTATCACAAGAGACCCAGTACTTC CASSLNPGLAGLSQETQYF
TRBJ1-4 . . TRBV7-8 TGTGCCAGCAGCCAAAATCAGGGGCGTGGTGAAAAACTGTTTTTT CASSQNQGRGEKLFF
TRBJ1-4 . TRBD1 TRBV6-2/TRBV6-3 TGTGCCAGCAGCATGACAGGGGTACGGGAAAAACTGTTTTTT CASSMTGVREKLFF
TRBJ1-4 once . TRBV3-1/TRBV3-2 TGTGCCAGCAGCCAAGTTCTTGGGGGGAATGAAAAACTGTTTTTT CASSQVLGGNEKLFF
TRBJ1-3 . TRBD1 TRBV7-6 TGTGCCAGCAGCGTCTACTCAGGGGGCTCTGGAAACACCATATATTTT CASSVYSGGSGNTIYF
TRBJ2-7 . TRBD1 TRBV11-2 TGTGCCAGCAATACAGGGGGTCCCTCCTACGAGCAGTACTTC CASNTGGPSYEQYF
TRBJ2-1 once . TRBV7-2 TGTGCCAGCAGCTTAATTGGACTGGCAAACAATGAGCAGTTCTTC CASSLIGLANNEQFF
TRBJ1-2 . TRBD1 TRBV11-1 TGTGCCAGCAGCGCCCGGGGACAGGCGAGGCATGGCTACACCTTC CASSARGQARHGYTF
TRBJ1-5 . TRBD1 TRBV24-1 TGTGCCCCGAATAATATCTCAGGGGGCGCCGAGGACAATCAGCCCCAGCATTTT CAPNNISGGAEDNQPQHF
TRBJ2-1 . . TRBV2 TGTGCCAGCAGTGAAGACAGCCTGGACATCAATGAGCAGTTCTTC CASSEDSLDINEQFF
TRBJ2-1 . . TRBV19 TGTGCCAGTAGTGGCCAACTAGATCTGCATGAGCAGTTCTTC CASSGQLDLHEQFF
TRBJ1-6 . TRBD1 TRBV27 TGTGCCAGCAGTTTATTGTGGACAGGGAGATTGTATAATTCACCCCTCCACTTT CASSLLWTGRLYNSPLHF
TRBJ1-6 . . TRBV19 TGTGCCAGTAGTATAGATCCGGGCAGAGGCTCAGGGGCACCCCTCCACTTT CASSIDPGRGSGAPLHF
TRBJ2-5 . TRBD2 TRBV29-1 TGCAGCGTTGCGGGCGGGGGGGAGACCCAGTACTTC CSVAGGGETQYF
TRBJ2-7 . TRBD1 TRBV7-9 TGTGCCAGCAGCGGAGGCGGATCGGGACAGGGAAATTATTACGAGCAGTACTTC CASSGGGSGQGNYYEQYF
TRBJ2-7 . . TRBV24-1 TGTGCCACCAGTGATTTGTCAGGGATCTACGAGCAGTACTTC CATSDLSGIYEQYF
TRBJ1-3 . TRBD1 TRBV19 TGTGCCAGTAGTCTCCTGGACAGGACCTCTGGAAACACCATATATTTT CASSLLDRTSGNTIYF
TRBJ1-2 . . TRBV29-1 TGCAGCGTTGAGATCGGAGGCAACTATGGCTACACCTTC CSVEIGGNYGYTF
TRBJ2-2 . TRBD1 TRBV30 TGTGCCTGGAGTACGGGACAGGCGACCGGGGAGCTGTTTTTT CAWSTGQATGELFF
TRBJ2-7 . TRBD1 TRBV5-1 TGCGCCAGCGGCCAGGGGGCCCCTTTATACGAGCAGTACTTC CASGQGAPLYEQYF
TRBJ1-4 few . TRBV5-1 TGCGCCAGCAGCCCGATAATCGGTGAAAAACTGTTTTTT CASSPIIGEKLFF
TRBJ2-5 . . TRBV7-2 TGTGCCAGCAGCTTAGGGCTAGCGTGGCAGACCCAGTACTTC CASSLGLAWQTQYF
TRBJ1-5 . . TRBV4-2 TGTGCCAGCAGCCAAGGGATATCGGGGGTACAGCCCCAGCATTTT CASSQGISGVQPQHF
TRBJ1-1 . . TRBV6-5 TGTGCCAGCAGTTACTCGAGGGTACTGAACACTGAAGCTTTCTTT CASSYSRVLNTEAFF
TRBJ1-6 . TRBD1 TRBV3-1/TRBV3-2 TGTGCCAGCAGCCTCATCCCGACAGGGGTCAATTCACCCCTCCACTTT CASSLIPTGVNSPLHF
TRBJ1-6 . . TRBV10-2 TGCGCCAGCAGTGCCCAGGGGCTCGACAATTCACCCCTCCACTTT CASSAQGLDNSPLHF
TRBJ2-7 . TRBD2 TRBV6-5 TGTGCCAGCTTGCCTAGCGGGGGGGCTTCCTACGAGCAGTACTTC CASLPSGGASYEQYF
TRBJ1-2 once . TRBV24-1 TGTGCCACCAGTGTTCAGTTCTATGGCTACACCTTC CATSVQFYGYTF
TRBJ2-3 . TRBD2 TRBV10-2 TGCGCCAGCACTAGCGGTAACACAGATACGCAGTATTTT CASTSGNTDTQYF
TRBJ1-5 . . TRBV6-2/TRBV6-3 TGTGCCAGCAGTTACCGACAGGATCAGCCCCAGCATTTT CASSYRQDQPQHF
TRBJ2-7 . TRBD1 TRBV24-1 TGTGCCACCAGTGTCCCAGGGGGCGAGCAGTACTTC CATSVPGGEQYF
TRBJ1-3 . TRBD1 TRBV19 TGTGCCAGTAGTCCCGGGACAGGGGGACGGTCTGGAAACACCATATATTTT CASSPGTGGRSGNTIYF
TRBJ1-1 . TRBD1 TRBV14 TGTGCCAGCAGCCTTCGACAGGGGGTGAACACTGAAGCTTTCTTT CASSLRQGVNTEAFF
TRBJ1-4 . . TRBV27 TGTGCCAGCAGTTATAACCTGGTCGGTAGAAATGAAAAACTGTTTTTT CASSYNLVGRNEKLFF
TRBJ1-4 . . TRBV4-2 TGTGCCAGCAGCCAACAGGGAAATGAAAAACTGTTTTTT CASSQQGNEKLFF
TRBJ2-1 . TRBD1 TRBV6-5 TGTGCCAGCAGTTGGGGACAGGCACCCTACAATGAGCAGTTCTTC CASSWGQAPYNEQFF
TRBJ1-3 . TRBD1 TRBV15 TGTGCCACCAGCAGAGATACAGGGGCTGGAAACACCATATATTTT CATSRDTGAGNTIYF
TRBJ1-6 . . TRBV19 TGTGCCAGTAGTATCCGACGGAGAAATTCACCCCTCCACTTT CASSIRRRNSPLHF
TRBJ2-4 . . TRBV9 TGTGCCAGCAGCGTAGAGGGGGACGGCCCCATGGACATTCAGTACTTC CASSVEGDGPMDIQYF